The T cell receptor beta chain described here comes from a study of cytomegalovirus exposure and HLA in healthy donors. V trimming: 1 base; J trimming: 6 bases; junction bases outside the gene matches: 4. In germline, CDR1 is SEHNR, CDR2 FQNEAQ (reference sequence). The CDR3 is made up of 14 amino acids. PCR involved 60 Vbeta and 13 Jbeta primers. Sequencing used immunoSEQ multiplex PCR; TCRdb keeps in-frame clones, though not all of them. The sample includes under 200,000 clones, 70% to 90% of them seen just once. This receptor was obtained from a man between 18 and 35 years old in good health and CMV-seropositive. Specimen: PBMCs. The V and J genes are TRBV7-9 and TRBJ2-7; 9 nucleotides agree with TRBD1. CDR3: CASSLGDRASEQYF. CDR3 nucleotide sequence: TGTGCCAGCAGCTTAGGGGACAGGGCGTCCGAGCAGTACTTC.